This passage covers 24 T cell receptor beta chains from one sample sequenced in a study of blood T cell repertoires in COVID-19. The table came from immunoSEQ multiplex PCR; TCRdb's copy has only in-frame clones and leaves some out. Here the sample spans 150,000 to 200,000 clones, over 70% being singletons. Material: PBMCs or T cells enriched from blood (not recorded which). These receptor sequences come from a man in his 70s who had been exposed to COVID-19.

The rearrangement links TRBV3-1 (or the pseudogene TRBV3-2) to TRBJ2-7; 8 bases are a match to TRBD1. The CDR3 loop spans 14 amino acids. The V gene end was trimmed by 1 base and the J gene end by 3 bases; junction bases not matched to a gene: 2. CDR1 is LGHDT and CDR2 is YNNKEL in the germline V gene (reference sequence). The CDR3 DNA sequence: TGTGCCAGCAGCCAAGGGACAGGGTACTACGAGCAGTACTTC. Translating gives CASSQGTGYYEQYF.

This clone is a singleton in its sample. The chain carries TRBV27 and TRBJ2-1, with a possible D match to TRBD2 (6 bases). Germline V gene data show CDR1 as MNHEY and CDR2 as SMNVEV (reference sequence). This CDR3 is 14 amino acids long. Trimming took 6 bases from V and 7 from J, leaving 16 bases between them. CDR3 DNA sequence: TGTGCCAGCAGCCCTCGGACTACGTTAAATGAGCAGTTCTTC. It yields the protein CASSPRTTLNEQFF.

This rearrangement joins TRBV4-1 to TRBJ1-1; 8 nucleotides align to TRBD1. The germline V gene encodes CDR1 MGHRA and CDR2 YSYEKL. The CDR3 has 16 amino acids. Losses at the gene ends were 4 bases for V and 0 bases for J; bases not matched to a gene: 7. The CDR3 loop reads CASSRGAGGLNTEAFF. The CDR3 nucleotides read TGCGCCAGCAGCCGGGGTGCAGGGGGCTTGAACACTGAAGCTTTCTTT.

This clone has a handful of counts. CDR3 bases: TGTGCCATACCGGGACAGGGGGCAGGGAACACCGGGGAGCTGTTTTTT. Protein: CAIPGQGAGNTGELFF. V gene TRBV28 combines with J gene TRBJ2-2; 12 bases match TRBD1. The germline gives CDR1 MDHEN, CDR2 SYDVKM. The CDR3 spans 16 residues. V lost 10 bases and J lost 1; bases outside the gene matches: 7.

The chain is built from TRBV5-1 and TRBJ1-1; the match to TRBD1 covers 12 bases. The germline V gene encodes CDR1 SGHRS and CDR2 YFSETQ. This CDR3 has 17 residues. V trimming: 1 base; J trimming: 6 bases; junction bases outside the gene matches: 10. The CDR3 reads CASSLRLTGQGASEAFF. The CDR3 nucleotides read TGCGCCAGCAGCTTGAGGTTAACGGGACAGGGGGCCTCTGAAGCTTTCTTT. Full variable domain (remainder filled in from reference TRBV5-1 and TRBJ1-1): KAGVTQTPRYLIKTRGQQVTLSCSPISGHRSVSWYQQTPGQGLQFLFEYFSETQRNKGNFPGRFSGRQFSNSRSEMNVSTLELGDSALYLCASSLRLTGQGASEAFFGQGTRLTVV.

DNA of the CDR3: TGTGCCAGCATAAAAATAGGACGGGGAGACTATGGCTACACCTTC. Its protein is CASIKIGRGDYGYTF. The chain carries TRBV6-5 and TRBJ1-2; no clear D. Germline lookup yields CDR1 MNHEY and CDR2 SVGAGI. Trimming stripped 7 bases from V and 3 bases from J, with 18 bases between. This CDR3 contains 15 residues.

The V and J genes are TRBV3-1 (or the pseudogene TRBV3-2) and TRBJ1-2, with D perhaps matching TRBD1 (6 bases). Trimming shortened V by 3 bases and J by 8 bases, and 19 bases separated the two germline ends. Germline V gene data show CDR1 as LGHDT and CDR2 as YNNKEL (reference sequence). The CDR3 has 15 residues. The CDR3 spells CASSQLGTSYVGYTF. The DNA for the CDR3 is TGTGCCAGCAGCCAGTTGGGGACATCCTACGTGGGCTACACCTTC.

The chain uses TRBV10-3 and TRBJ1-1; perhaps TRBD1 as D (5 bases). The CDR3 totals 15 residues. V gave up 4 bases and J gave up 1 base, with 13 bases separating them. CDR1 is ENHRY, CDR2 SYGVKD, per germline. The DNA for the CDR3 is TGTGCCATCAGTGGCCTTGGAGGGACGAACACTGAAGCTTTCTTT. Translation: CAISGLGGTNTEAFF.

The chain uses TRBV7-9 and TRBJ1-1, with D possibly matching TRBD1 (5 bases). Between the trimmed V and J ends, which lost 5 bases and 10 bases, there was a span of 23 bases. The germline V gene has CDR1 SEHNR and CDR2 FQNEAQ (reference sequence). The CDR3 loop spans 15 amino acids. CDR3 loop: CASSPWRGSSNRAFF. DNA of the CDR3: TGTGCCAGCAGCCCCTGGAGGGGCTCCTCGAACCGAGCTTTCTTT. Based on the CDR3 plus reference TRBV7-9 and TRBJ1-1, the full variable domain is DTGVSQNPRHKITKRGQNVTFRCDPISEHNRLYWYRQTLGQGPEFLTYFQNEAQLEKSRLLSDRFSAERPKGSFSTLEIQRTEQGDSAMYLCASSPWRGSSNRAFFGQGTRLTVV.

This clone was seen a few times. The genes are TRBV14 and TRBJ2-7; the match to TRBD2 covers 14 bases. The CDR3 loop spans 16 amino acids. The germline V gene has CDR1 SGHDN and CDR2 FVKESK. V lost 4 bases, J lost 9 bases, and 11 bases stayed unmatched. CDR3 in amino acids: CASSPGTSGGRLAQYF. CDR3 in DNA: TGTGCCAGCAGCCCAGGGACTAGCGGGGGTCGCCTGGCGCAGTACTTC.

This rearrangement joins TRBV6-2 or TRBV6-3 to TRBJ1-1; TRBD1 matches at 8 bases. The trim removed 2 bases at V and 4 bases at J, leaving 3 bases unmatched. The CDR3 consists of 14 residues. CDR1 and CDR2 (germline): MNHEY, SVGEGT. Written as DNA, the CDR3 is TGTGCCAGCAGTTACGGGGACAGGACCACTGAAGCTTTCTTT. Its translation is CASSYGDRTTEAFF.

This chain links TRBV4-1 with TRBJ1-1, with D perhaps TRBD1 (6 bases). There are 13 residues in the CDR3. The germline gives CDR1 MGHRA, CDR2 YSYEKL. V shed 4 bases and J shed 2 bases, with 8 bases lying between them. In DNA, the CDR3 is TGCGCCAGCAGCCCCAGGGGTAACACTGAAGCTTTCTTT. It is translated as CASSPRGNTEAFF.

The rearrangement uses TRBV29-1 and TRBJ1-2, with D perhaps TRBD1 (6 bases). The CDR3 runs 13 residues. Trimming shortened V by 7 bases and J by 4 bases, and 16 bases separated the two germline ends. Germline loops: CDR1 SQVTM, CDR2 ANQGSEA. CDR3 bases: TGCAGCGCGGACGGGGGGCTCGGCTATGGCTACACCTTC. Amino acid sequence: CSADGGLGYGYTF.

The chain recombines TRBV2 with TRBJ2-7, with a possible D match to TRBD1 (6 bases). In germline, CDR1 is SNHLY, CDR2 FYNNEI. The CDR3 length is 12 residues. Trimming stripped 6 bases from V and 3 bases from J, with 9 bases between. CDR3 sequence (DNA): TGTGCCAGCAGCCTGGACAGCTACGAGCAGTACTTC. Protein product: CASSLDSYEQYF.

The chain carries TRBV6-1 and TRBJ1-1, with 7 bases identical to TRBD1. Germline CDR1 and CDR2: MNHNS and SASEGT. With 2 bases clipped from V and 1 base from J, the junction kept 1 base outside the gene matches. The length of the CDR3 is 14 residues. In DNA, the CDR3 is TGTGCCAGCAGTGAAAAGGGGGCGAACACTGAAGCTTTCTTT. It specifies CASSEKGANTEAFF.

The chain combines TRBV3-1 (or the pseudogene TRBV3-2) with TRBJ2-7; 7 bases agree with TRBD1. The CDR3 length is 19 residues. V shed 1 base and J 0 bases; nucleotides not matched to a gene: 15. Germline V lookup: CDR1 LGHDT, CDR2 YNNKEL (reference sequence). This chain's CDR3 is CASSQAGDSSFVGSYEQYF. The CDR3 DNA reads as TGTGCCAGCAGCCAAGCTGGGGACAGCAGTTTTGTGGGCTCCTACGAGCAGTACTTC.

This chain uses TRBV25-1 with TRBJ2-5; 7 bases match TRBD1. V lost 6 bases to trimming and J lost 4 bases; unmatched junction nucleotides: 11. The CDR3 spans 15 residues. The germline V gene encodes CDR1 MGHDK and CDR2 SYGVNS. The CDR3 loop is CASSPKLTGLETQYF. In DNA form, the CDR3 reads TGTGCCAGCAGCCCTAAATTGACAGGGTTAGAGACCCAGTACTTC. The full variable domain, rest sourced from reference TRBV25-1 and TRBJ2-5, is EADIYQTPRYLVIGTGKKITLECSQTMGHDKMYWYQQDPGMELHLIHYSYGVNSTEKGDLSSESTVSRIRTEHFPLTLESARPSHTSQYLCASSPKLTGLETQYFGPGTRLLVL.

This clone has a single count. The rearrangement links TRBV7-2 to TRBJ1-3; D possibly corresponds to TRBD1 (6 bases). V dropped 6 bases and J dropped 2 bases, with 14 bases sitting between them. Per germline, CDR1 SGHTA and CDR2 FQGNSA. The CDR3 runs 15 residues. CDR3 residues: CASREDRNAGNTIYF. The DNA of the CDR3 is TGTGCCAGCAGAGAGGACAGAAACGCTGGAAACACCATATATTTT.

The chain employs TRBV19 and TRBJ2-1, with 7 bases lining up with TRBD2. The length of the CDR3 is 14 residues. The V segment lost 6 bases and the J segment 0 bases; nucleotides outside the gene matches: 2. CDR1 and CDR2 from the germline V gene are LNHDA and SQIVND (reference sequence). This CDR3 reads CASRKRDSYNEQFF. Written as DNA, the CDR3 is TGTGCCAGTAGAAAGCGGGACTCCTACAATGAGCAGTTCTTC.

The genes are TRBV6-5 and TRBJ2-7, with D hard to call. V gave up 6 bases and J gave up 6 bases, with 12 bases separating them. The germline gives CDR1 MNHEY, CDR2 SVGAGI. CDR3 length: 12 residues. The CDR3 here is CASRRQFGEQYF. In DNA form, the CDR3 reads TGTGCCAGCAGGCGGCAGTTTGGCGAGCAGTACTTC.

The chain is built from TRBV18 and TRBJ1-2, with D possibly being TRBD1 (5 bases). V shed 9 bases and J shed 5 bases, with 22 bases lying between them. CDR1 is KGHSH and CDR2 is LQKENI in the germline V gene. This CDR3 region has 15 residues. In nucleotides, the CDR3 is TGTGCCAGTAATATCGCGGGACGGGGAAGTTATGGCTACACCTTC. Translation gives CASNIAGRGSYGYTF.

This chain links TRBV5-6 with TRBJ2-3, with D possibly TRBD2 on 5 matching bases. The germline V gene has CDR1 SGHDT and CDR2 YYEEEE. CDR3 length equals 15 residues. Trimming stripped 0 bases from V and 1 base from J, with 9 bases between. CDR3 sequence (DNA): TGTGCCAGCAGCTTGGGTTGGCGGGGCACAGATACGCAGTATTTT. Amino acids: CASSLGWRGTDTQYF.

This sequence joins TRBV5-4 and TRBJ1-1; 9 nucleotides match TRBD1. The CDR3 is made up of 15 amino acids. V trimming: 4 bases; J trimming: 1 base; junction bases outside the gene matches: 5. In germline, CDR1 is SGHNT, CDR2 YYREEE (reference sequence). CDR3: CASSAGGQGNTEAFF. CDR3 bases: TGTGCCAGCAGCGCGGGGGGACAGGGGAACACTGAAGCTTTCTTT.

V and J are TRBV3-1 (or the pseudogene TRBV3-2) and TRBJ1-6; D not resolved. The V end was cut by 5 bases, the J end by 7 bases, with 12 bases between. Germline loops: CDR1 LGHDT, CDR2 YNNKEL (reference sequence). The CDR3 length is 14 residues. The CDR3 DNA follows: TGTGCCAGCAGCTCCGGGAGAGGAAATTCACCCCTCCACTTT. It translates to CASSSGRGNSPLHF.